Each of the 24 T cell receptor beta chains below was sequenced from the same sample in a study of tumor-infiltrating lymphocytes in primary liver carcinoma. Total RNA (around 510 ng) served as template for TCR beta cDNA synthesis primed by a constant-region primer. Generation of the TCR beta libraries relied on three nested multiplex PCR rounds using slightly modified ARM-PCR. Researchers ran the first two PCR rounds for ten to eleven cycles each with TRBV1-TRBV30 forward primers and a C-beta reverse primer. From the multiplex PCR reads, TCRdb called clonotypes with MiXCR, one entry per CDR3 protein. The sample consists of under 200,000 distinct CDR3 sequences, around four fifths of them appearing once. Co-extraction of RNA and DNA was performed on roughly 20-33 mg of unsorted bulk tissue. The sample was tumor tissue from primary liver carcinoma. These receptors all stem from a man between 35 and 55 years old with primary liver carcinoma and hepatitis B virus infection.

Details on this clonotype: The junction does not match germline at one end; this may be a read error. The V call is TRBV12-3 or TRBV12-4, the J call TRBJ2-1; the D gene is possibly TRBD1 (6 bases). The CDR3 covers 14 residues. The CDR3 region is CGSSPQGRRNEQSF. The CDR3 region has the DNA TGTGGCAGCAGTCCCCAGGGGCGGCGGAATGAGCAGTCCTTC.

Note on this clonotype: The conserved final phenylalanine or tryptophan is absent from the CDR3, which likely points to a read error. The CDR3 protein is CASSLGRQGVNEQFL. The CDR3 bases are TGCGCCAGCAGCTTGGGGAGACAGGGGGTGAATGAGCAGTTCTTA. V and J are TRBV5-1 and TRBJ2-1, with TRBD1 matching over 9 bases. Germline CDR1 is SGHRS and CDR2 is YFSETQ. The CDR3 has 15 residues. The trim removed 0 bases at V and 7 bases at J, leaving 5 bases unmatched.

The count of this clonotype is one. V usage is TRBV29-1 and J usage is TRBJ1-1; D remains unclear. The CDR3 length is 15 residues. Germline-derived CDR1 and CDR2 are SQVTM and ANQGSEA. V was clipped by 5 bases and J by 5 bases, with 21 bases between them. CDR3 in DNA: TGCAGCGTTTCGGCATGGCGGGGAATGGGAACTGAAGCTTTCTTT. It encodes CSVSAWRGMGTEAFF.

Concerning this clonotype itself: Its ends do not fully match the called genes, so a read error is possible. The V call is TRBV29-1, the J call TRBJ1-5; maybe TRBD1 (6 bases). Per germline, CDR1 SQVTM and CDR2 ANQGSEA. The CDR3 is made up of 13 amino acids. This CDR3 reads CGVVGQINQSQLF. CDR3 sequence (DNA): TGCGGCGTTGTCGGACAGATAAATCAATCCCAGCTTTTT.

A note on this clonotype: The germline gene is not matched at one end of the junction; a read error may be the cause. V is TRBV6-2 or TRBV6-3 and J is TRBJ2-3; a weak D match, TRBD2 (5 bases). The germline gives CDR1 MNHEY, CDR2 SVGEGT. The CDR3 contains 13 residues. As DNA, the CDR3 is TGTGCCACCAGTTCGGCATTAGCGGATACGCAGTATTTT. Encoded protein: CATSSALADTQYF.

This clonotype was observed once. Written as DNA, the CDR3 is TGCAGCGTCGTTGGAGTGGACGGACGTAACATAGATACGCAGTATTTT. Translation gives CSVVGVDGRNIDTQYF. V and J are TRBV29-1 and TRBJ2-3; unclear D gene. Germline V gives CDR1 SQVTM, CDR2 ANQGSEA. The V end was cut by 6 bases, the J end by 5 bases, with 24 bases between. CDR3 size: 16 residues.

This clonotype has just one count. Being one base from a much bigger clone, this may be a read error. CDR3 sequence (DNA): TGTGCCAGCAACTTATCCGGGGCCAACGTCCTGACTTTC. Translation gives CASNLSGANVLTF. The J gene is TRBJ2-6, the V gene TRBV7-9; D unclear. Germline V gives CDR1 SEHNR, CDR2 FQNEAQ (reference sequence). CDR3 length equals 13 residues.

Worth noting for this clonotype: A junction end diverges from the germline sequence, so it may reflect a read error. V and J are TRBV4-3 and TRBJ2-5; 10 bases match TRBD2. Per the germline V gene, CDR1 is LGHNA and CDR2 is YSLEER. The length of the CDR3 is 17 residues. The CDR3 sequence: CTSSQEGSGRTGETQYF. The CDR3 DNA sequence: TGCACCAGCAGCCAAGAGGGTAGCGGGAGGACTGGTGAGACCCAGTACTTC.

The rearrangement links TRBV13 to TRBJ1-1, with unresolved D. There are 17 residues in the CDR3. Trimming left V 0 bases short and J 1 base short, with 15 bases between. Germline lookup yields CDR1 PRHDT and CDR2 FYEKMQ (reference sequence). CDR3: CASSLGRWVVSNTEAFF. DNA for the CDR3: TGTGCCAGCAGCTTAGGTCGTTGGGTGGTTTCGAACACTGAAGCTTTCTTT. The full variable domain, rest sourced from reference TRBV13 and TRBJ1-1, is AAGVIQSPRHLIKEKRETATLKCYPIPRHDTVYWYQQGPGQDPQFLISFYEKMQSDKGSIPDRFSAQQFSDYHSELNMSSLELGDSALYFCASSLGRWVVSNTEAFFGQGTRLTVV.

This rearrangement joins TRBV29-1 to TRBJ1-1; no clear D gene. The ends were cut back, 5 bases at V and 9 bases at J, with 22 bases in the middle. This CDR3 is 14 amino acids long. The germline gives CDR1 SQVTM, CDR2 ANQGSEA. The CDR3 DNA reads TGCAGCGTTCTACTCCTCCATGGGAGGAGTAAAGCTTTCTTT. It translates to CSVLLLHGRSKAFF.

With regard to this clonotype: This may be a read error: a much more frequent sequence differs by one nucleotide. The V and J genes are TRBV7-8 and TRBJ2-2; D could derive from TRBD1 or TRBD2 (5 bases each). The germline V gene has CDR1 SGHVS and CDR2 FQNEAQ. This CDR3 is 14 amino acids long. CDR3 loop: CANSLELGAGELFF. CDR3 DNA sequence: TGTGCCAACAGCTTAGAATTGGGGGCCGGGGAGCTGTTTTTT.

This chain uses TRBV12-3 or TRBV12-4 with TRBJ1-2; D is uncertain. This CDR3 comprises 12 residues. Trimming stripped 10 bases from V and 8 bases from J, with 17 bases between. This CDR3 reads CANNLEGRGYTF. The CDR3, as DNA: TGTGCCAACAATTTAGAGGGTCGCGGCTACACCTTC.

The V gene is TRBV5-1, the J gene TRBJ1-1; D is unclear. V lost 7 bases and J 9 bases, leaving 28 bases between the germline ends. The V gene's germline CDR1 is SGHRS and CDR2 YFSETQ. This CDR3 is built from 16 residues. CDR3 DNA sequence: TGCGCCAGCGCGCGTGGGCTCGCGCTCATGAACTCTCAAGCTTTCTTT. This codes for CASARGLALMNSQAFF.

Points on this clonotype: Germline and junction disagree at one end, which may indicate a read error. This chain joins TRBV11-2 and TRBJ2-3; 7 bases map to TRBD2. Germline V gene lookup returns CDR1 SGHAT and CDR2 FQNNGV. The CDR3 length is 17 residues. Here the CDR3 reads CVSSLDPGETSTDAQYF. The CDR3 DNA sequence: TGTGTCAGTAGCTTAGATCCGGGGGAGACTAGCACAGATGCGCAGTATTTT.

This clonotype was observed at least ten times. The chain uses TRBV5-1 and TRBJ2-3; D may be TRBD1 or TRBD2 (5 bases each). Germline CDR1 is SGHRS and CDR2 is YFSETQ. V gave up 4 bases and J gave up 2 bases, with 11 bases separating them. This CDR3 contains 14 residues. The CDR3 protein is CASSPGTNTDTQYF. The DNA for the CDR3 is TGCGCCAGCAGCCCCGGGACCAACACAGATACGCAGTATTTT.

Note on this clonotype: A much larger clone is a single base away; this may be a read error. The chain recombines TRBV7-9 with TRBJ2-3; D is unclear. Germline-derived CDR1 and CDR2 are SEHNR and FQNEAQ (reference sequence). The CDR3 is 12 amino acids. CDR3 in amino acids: CASRLGGGALYF. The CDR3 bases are TGTGCCAGCAGGTTAGGTGGCGGAGCGCTGTATTTT.

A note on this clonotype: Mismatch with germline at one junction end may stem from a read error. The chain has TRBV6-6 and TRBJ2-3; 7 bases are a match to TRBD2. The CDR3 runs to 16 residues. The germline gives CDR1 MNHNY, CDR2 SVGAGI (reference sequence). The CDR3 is CSTRLAEGPRTDTQYF. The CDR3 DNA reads TGTTCCACCCGGCTAGCGGAAGGTCCCCGCACAGATACGCAATATTTT.

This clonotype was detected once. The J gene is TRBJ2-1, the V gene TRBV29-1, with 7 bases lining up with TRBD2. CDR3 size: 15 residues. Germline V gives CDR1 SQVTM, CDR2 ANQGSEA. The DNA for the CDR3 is TGCATTGTTAGCCTTCTAGCGGCGGTGACCGCTGAGCAGTTCTTC. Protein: CIVSLLAAVTAEQFF.

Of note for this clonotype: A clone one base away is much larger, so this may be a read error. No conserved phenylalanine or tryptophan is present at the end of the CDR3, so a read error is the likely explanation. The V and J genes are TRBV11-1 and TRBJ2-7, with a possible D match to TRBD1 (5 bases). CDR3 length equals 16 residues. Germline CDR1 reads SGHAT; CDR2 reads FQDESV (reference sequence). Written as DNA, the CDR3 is TGTACCAGCATCCTGCGCGTCAGGGCGTCCCTGGGGGAGCAGTACCTC. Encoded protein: CTSILRVRASLGEQYL.

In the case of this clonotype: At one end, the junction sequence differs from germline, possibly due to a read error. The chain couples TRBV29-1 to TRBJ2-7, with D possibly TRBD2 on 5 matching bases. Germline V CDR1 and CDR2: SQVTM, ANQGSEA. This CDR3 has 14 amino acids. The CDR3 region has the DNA TGCAGCGTTGTAGCCGGGGTTCCTCGCTACGAGCAGTATTTC. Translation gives CSVVAGVPRYEQYF.

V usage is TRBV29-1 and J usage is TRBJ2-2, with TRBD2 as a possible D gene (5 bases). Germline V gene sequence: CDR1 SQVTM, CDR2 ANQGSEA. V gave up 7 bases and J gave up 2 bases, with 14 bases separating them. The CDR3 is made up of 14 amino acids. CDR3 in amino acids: CSAQGEGNTGELFF. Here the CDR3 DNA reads TGCAGCGCGCAAGGAGAGGGTAACACCGGGGAGCTGTTTTTT.

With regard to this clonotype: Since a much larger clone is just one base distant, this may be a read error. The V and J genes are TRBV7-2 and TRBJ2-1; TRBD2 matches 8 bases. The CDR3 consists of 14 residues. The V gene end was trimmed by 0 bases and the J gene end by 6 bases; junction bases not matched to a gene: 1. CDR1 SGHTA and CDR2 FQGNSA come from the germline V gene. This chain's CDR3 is CASSLAAGVNEQFF. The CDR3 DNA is TGTGCCAGCAGCTTAGCAGCGGGGGTCAATGAGCAGTTCTTC.

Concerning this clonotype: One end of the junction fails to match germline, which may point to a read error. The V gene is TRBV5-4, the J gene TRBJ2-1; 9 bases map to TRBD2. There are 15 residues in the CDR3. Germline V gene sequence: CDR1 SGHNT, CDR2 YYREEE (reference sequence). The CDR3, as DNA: TGTGTCAGCAGCTTACTAGCGGGCTCCTACAATGAGCGGTTCTTC. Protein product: CVSSLLAGSYNERFF. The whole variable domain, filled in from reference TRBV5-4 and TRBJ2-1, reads ETGVTQSPTHLIKTRGQQVTLRCSSQSGHNTVSWYQQALGQGPQFIFQYYREEENGRGNFPPRFSGLQFPNYSSELNVNALELDDSALYLCVSSLLAGSYNERFFGPGTRLTVL.

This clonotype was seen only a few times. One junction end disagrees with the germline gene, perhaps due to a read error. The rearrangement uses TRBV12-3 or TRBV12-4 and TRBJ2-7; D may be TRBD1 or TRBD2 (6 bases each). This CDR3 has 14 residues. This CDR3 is CASAKGGEFYEQYF. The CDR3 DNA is TGTGCCAGCGCCAAGGGGGGAGAGTTCTACGAGCAATACTTC.